The 16 T cell receptor beta chains listed next were all sequenced from one sample in a study of T cell responses to AZD1222 COVID-19 vaccine. Sequencing was performed with immunoSEQ multiplex PCR; in TCRdb, only in-frame clones are kept and a portion is missing. The sample yields 90,000 to 100,000 clones, about 89% seen once. The sample in question was peripheral blood, obtained on day 0 of AZD1222 vaccination. These TCRs come from an adult in good health.

The chain employs TRBV5-1 and TRBJ2-5; D remains unclear. The CDR3 runs to 14 residues. Germline assignment: CDR1 SGHRS and CDR2 YFSETQ. V lost 4 bases to trimming and J lost 2 bases, with 12 bases between them. The CDR3, as DNA: TGCGCCAGCAGCGACTTGGTGGGACAAGAGACCCAGTACTTC. Residues: CASSDLVGQETQYF.

This rearrangement joins TRBV9 to TRBJ2-7; the D is unclear. The V and J ends lost 4 bases and 1 base respectively, with 12 bases between them. Germline V gene sequence: CDR1 SGDLS, CDR2 YYNGEE. This CDR3 has 14 residues. CDR3: CASSLSTLSYEQYF. In DNA, the CDR3 is TGTGCCAGCAGCCTCTCGACACTTTCCTACGAGCAGTACTTC.

The chain uses TRBV7-2 and TRBJ2-7; 8 nucleotides line up with TRBD1. Germline lookup yields CDR1 SGHTA and CDR2 FQGNSA. The CDR3 has 13 residues. V shed 3 bases and J 12 bases; nucleotides not matched to a gene: 10. The CDR3 region has the DNA TGTGCCAGCAGCTTTTACACGGGACAGGTGATGTACTTC. It codes for CASSFYTGQVMYF.

This rearrangement joins TRBV2 to TRBJ1-5; weak D call: TRBD1 (5 bases). CDR1 SNHLY and CDR2 FYNNEI come from the germline V gene. The CDR3 covers 14 residues. The V end was cut by 6 bases, the J end by 1 base, with 10 bases between. The CDR3 DNA reads TGTGCCAGCAGCAGGGATCGGAGCAATCAGCCCCAGCATTTT. Its protein product is CASSRDRSNQPQHF.

The chain has TRBV18 and TRBJ1-6; 8 nucleotides align to TRBD1. This CDR3 is built from 14 residues. J was trimmed by 10 bases and V by 4 bases; bases with no gene match: 6. CDR1 KGHSH and CDR2 LQKENI come from the germline V gene. CDR3 nucleotides: TGTGCCAGCTCACGAGGACAGGGATTCTCACCCCTCCACTTT. Translating it yields CASSRGQGFSPLHF. Looking up the rest from reference TRBV18 and TRBJ1-6 gives the full variable domain: NAGVMQNPRHLVRRRGQEARLRCSPMKGHSHVYWYRQLPEEGLKFMVYLQKENIIDESGMPKERFSAEFPKEGPSILRIQQVVRGDSAAYFCASSRGQGFSPLHFGNGTRLTVT.

This clone was observed a handful of times. The CDR3 protein is CASSTRTGWDSPLHF. CDR3 DNA: TGTGCCAGCAGCACCCGGACAGGGTGGGATTCACCCCTCCACTTT. This rearrangement joins TRBV9 to TRBJ1-6, with TRBD1 matching 8 bases. V trimming: 4 bases; J trimming: 8 bases; junction bases outside the gene matches: 8. The V gene's germline CDR1 is SGDLS and CDR2 YYNGEE. CDR3 size: 15 residues.

V gene TRBV27 combines with J gene TRBJ2-3, with 8 bases that match TRBD2. The CDR3 consists of 18 residues. V lost 2 bases, J lost 3 bases, and 13 bases stayed unmatched. Looked up from germline, CDR1 is MNHEY and CDR2 is SMNVEV (reference sequence). The CDR3 coding sequence is TGTGCCAGCAGTTTAATCTTCCCGGCGGGGGGAGAGACAGATACGCAGTATTTT. This sequence encodes CASSLIFPAGGETDTQYF.

The CDR3 protein is CASSFDRNTEAFF. CDR3 DNA sequence: TGTGCCAGCAGTTTCGACAGGAACACTGAAGCTTTCTTT. This rearrangement joins TRBV12-3 or TRBV12-4 to TRBJ1-1; D is possibly TRBD1 (5 bases). The CDR3 loop spans 13 amino acids. V shed 3 bases and J shed 1 base, with 6 bases lying between them.

The genes are TRBV5-6 and TRBJ2-2; the match to TRBD1 covers 10 bases. The J segment lost 2 bases and the V segment lost 6 bases, leaving 7 bases of the junction unmatched. CDR3 size: 16 residues. Germline V gene lookup returns CDR1 SGHDT and CDR2 YYEEEE. The CDR3 sequence: CASTLDRGLNTGELFF. The CDR3 DNA reads TGTGCCAGCACCTTAGACAGGGGGCTCAACACCGGGGAGCTGTTTTTT.

This chain links TRBV19 with TRBJ2-7, with D unclear. Trimming pared 5 bases from V and 7 bases from J, leaving 6 bases between. The V gene's germline CDR1 is LNHDA and CDR2 SQIVND (reference sequence). This CDR3 is 10 amino acids long. As DNA, the CDR3 is TGTGCCAGTAGTCCGATGGAGCAGTACTTC. Protein: CASSPMEQYF.

The rearrangement joins TRBV6-5 to TRBJ1-2, with D possibly being TRBD1 (6 bases). Germline V CDR1 and CDR2: MNHEY, SVGAGI. The V end was cut by 7 bases, the J end by 1 base, with 16 bases between. This CDR3 has 15 residues. The DNA of the CDR3 is TGTGCCAGCAAGGCCGGGACATACGTTAACTATGGCTACACCTTC. It is translated as CASKAGTYVNYGYTF.

The chain joins TRBV30 to TRBJ1-4; D is ambiguous. Germline CDR1 reads GTSNPN; CDR2 reads SVGIG (reference sequence). The CDR3 consists of 14 residues. The germline V and J ends were trimmed by 4 bases and 0 bases, with 9 bases remaining between them. The CDR3 DNA follows: TGTGCCTGGACCCTTTATACAACTAATGAAAAACTGTTTTTT. Protein sequence: CAWTLYTTNEKLFF.

V and J are TRBV19 and TRBJ2-2, with TRBD1 matching over 7 bases. The CDR3 spans 15 residues. V lost 3 bases, J lost 3 bases, and 4 bases stayed unmatched. CDR1 is LNHDA and CDR2 is SQIVND in the germline V gene (reference sequence). CDR3 bases: TGTGCCAGTAGTATGGGGACAGCCTACACCGGGGAGCTGTTTTTT. This translates into CASSMGTAYTGELFF.

V usage is TRBV28 and J usage is TRBJ2-6; TRBD1 agrees at 7 bases. The V and J ends lost 4 bases and 4 bases, in that order; junction bases with no gene match: 4. Germline values: CDR1 MDHEN, CDR2 SYDVKM. This CDR3 is built from 15 residues. Here the CDR3 reads CASSYIQGGANVLTF. The CDR3 DNA reads TGTGCCAGCAGTTATATACAGGGGGGGGCCAACGTCCTGACTTTC.

This sequence joins TRBV28 and TRBJ1-1; 12 nucleotides line up with TRBD1. This CDR3 region has 15 residues. Trimming at V came to 4 bases and at J to 11 bases, leaving 11 bases not matched to a gene. Per germline, CDR1 MDHEN and CDR2 SYDVKM. The CDR3 loop reads CASSSPSGQGAQAFF. DNA for the CDR3: TGTGCCAGCAGTTCTCCGTCGGGACAGGGGGCGCAGGCTTTCTTT.

The CDR3 sequence: CASSMRSGDSYEQYF. The DNA of the CDR3 is TGTGCCAGCAGCATGAGGAGCGGGGACTCCTACGAGCAGTACTTC. The rearrangement joins TRBV7-9 to TRBJ2-7, with 7 bases aligning to TRBD2. Germline CDR1 SEHNR, CDR2 FQNEAQ (reference sequence). The length of the CDR3 is 15 residues. V lost 5 bases and J lost 0; bases outside the gene matches: 7.